Listed here is a single TCR beta chain. Its antigen is unknown. Per-base quality was not reported, and no clone a single base away is much larger than it. This sample is part of a study of CD8+ T cells in alopecia areata (dated by TCRdb to the late 2010s). Context from the whole study: Treated patients were enrolled in an open-label pilot trial of oral tofacitinib at 5 to 10 mg twice daily for moderate-to-severe alopecia areata. Tofacitinib was given for 6 to 18 months, followed by 6 months of follow-up off drug to assess delayed response and recurrence. The SALT score, which quantifies the percentage of affected scalp surface area, was used to measure disease severity in treated patients. In both human patients and the C3H/HeJ mouse model, the study applied high-throughput TCRbeta sequencing to look at T cell clonal expansion in alopecia areata. Scalp tissue and sorted CD4+ and CD8+ peripheral blood T cells from patchy and totalis/universalis alopecia areata patients and from healthy controls were covered by human TCRbeta sequencing. Biopsies were taken from tofacitinib-treated patients at baseline and at 4 and 24 weeks of treatment, and a later scalp biopsy was taken in several of the tofacitinib-treated patients. Scalp clonality was compared across normal scalp (n=4), patchy alopecia areata scalp (n=8), and alopecia totalis/universalis scalp (n=8). RNA was extracted with the PAXgene miRNA kit for fixed scalp, the miRNeasy kit for PBMCs, and the RNeasy kit for mouse skin. TCRbeta CDR3 regions were amplified by immunoSEQ multiplex PCR using 35 Vbeta forward and 13 Jbeta reverse primers. Overall study outcomes, separate from this receptor: Many expanded lesional clones were found to persist in scalp and blood during tofacitinib treatment, and relapse after treatment cessation may be partly explained by this persistence. Shared TCR sequences between patients were less evident than in mice, which may be partly attributable to HLA diversity in the patient population. Scalp clonality and the number of expanded CD8+ clones among the top 100 scalp clones were significantly decreased by tofacitinib. Compared with normal scalp, lesional scalp, particularly in alopecia totalis/universalis, had higher clonality and more expanded CD8+ clones, which suggests antigenic drive. Resident alphabeta T cells in normal human skin are also sequenced, complicating scalp TCR repertoire analysis, unlike mouse skin dominated by gammadelta T cells. The treated cohort was small, with a single nonresponder, so links between baseline CD8+ expansion and response need larger studies.

Library prep was done by the immunoSEQ multiplex PCR assay. RNA was extracted from all samples and reverse transcribed into cDNA, which served as template for TCR sequencing. SuperScript III was used for first-strand cDNA synthesis, primed with a 2:1 mix of oligo-dT and random hexamers. Amplification bias was assessed with a synthetic immune receptor repertoire, and residual bias was removed computationally. The authors' pipeline ran thus. Raw reads were preprocessed to remove errors, and CDR3 was defined by IMGT conventions from the conserved cysteine to phenylalanine. Clonality was computed as 1 minus the Shannon entropy, with the entropy normalized by log2 of the number of productive unique TCRs. Whether each scalp clone was CD4 or CD8 was inferred by checking scalp TCRbeta sequences against the CD4 and CD8 repertoires from sorted blood. Here the immuneACCESS table is served through TCRdb, limited to in-frame sequences with V and J called. Missing clones are a known gap in these copies; in checked studies unresolved V genes cover under half, and the rest lacks a known reason. Clone size and V and J calls were adopted from that table, with D and trimming inferred from the DNA. Here the sample has about 200,000 clones; roughly 60% occur a single time. The biggest ten clones account for 5.5% to 6% of the sample.

Interpreted using the paper, the time point label stands for: 20 to 30 weeks on oral tofacitinib. In the paper's terms, the treatment or condition label means: oral pan-JAK inhibitor, 5-10 mg twice daily. Lesional scalp punch biopsies and peripheral blood were collected from alopecia areata patients. PBMCs were isolated by density centrifugation and stained for CD3, CD4 and CD8, after which CD4+ and CD8+ T cells were sorted on a FACSAria. According to the germline V gene, CDR1 reads ENHRY and CDR2 reads SYGVKD. The CDR3 runs 14 residues from the cysteine to the phenylalanine. This entry keeps only the CDR3 DNA: 42 bases, framed from base 1. V ends up 3 bases short and J 5 bases short, with an unmatched junction base count of 6.

The rearrangement combines TRBV10-3 with TRBJ2-7, and 8 junction bases match TRBD2. The sample here was CD4+ T cells sorted from blood, taken at week 24, from a patient treated with tofacitinib. This clonotype was sampled from a human donor with alopecia areata. The CDR3 here reads CAISEREGGNEQYF. The DNA sequence follows: TGTGCCATCAGTGAACGGGAGGGGGGCAACGAGCAGTACTTC.